Below, 2 T cell receptor beta chains from the same sample are listed, as sequenced in a study of control samples from healthy donors and cancer patients (dated by TCRdb to the early 2020s). Library prep was done by the immunoSEQ multiplex PCR assay. This is the immuneACCESS table as TCRdb keeps it, with only in-frame sequences that have V and J called. A part of the clones is gone; compared with another copy, unresolved V genes explain less than half, and the rest is unexplained. The sample includes about 110,000 clones, with more than 85% observed a single time. Roughly a sixth of the sample is held by the ten biggest clonotypes. Sequenced material: blood. The receptors here all came from a woman aged 45-60 years in good health.

This chain joins TRBV27 and TRBJ2-1; the D is unclear. The V end lost 2 bases, the J end lost 0 bases, and 8 bases lay between the germline ends. Germline lookup yields CDR1 MNHEY and CDR2 SMNVEV (reference sequence). The CDR3 runs to 15 residues. This CDR3 is CASSLRASSYNEQFF. The CDR3 DNA reads TGTGCCAGCAGTTTAAGGGCGAGCTCCTACAATGAGCAGTTCTTC.

The rearrangement links TRBV7-2 to TRBJ2-5, with D perhaps matching TRBD2 (5 bases). The CDR3 runs 13 residues. V lost 6 bases to trimming and J lost 2 bases, with 10 bases between them. Per the germline V gene, CDR1 is SGHTA and CDR2 is FQGNSA. The CDR3 DNA follows: TGTGCCAGCAGGAGGGCGGCGCAAGAGACCCAGTACTTC. It translates to CASRRAAQETQYF.